These 11 T cell receptor beta chains were all obtained from the same sample, sequenced in a study of cytomegalovirus exposure and HLA in healthy donors. This PCR relied on a set of 60 Vbeta primers and 13 Jbeta primers. TCRdb's table, derived via immunoSEQ multiplex PCR, lists solely in-frame clones and lacks some. The sample yields 150,000 to 200,000 clones, around 77% seen once. What was sequenced was PBMCs. The receptors here all came from a woman in her twenties or thirties in good health and CMV-seronegative.

The J gene is TRBJ2-5, the V gene TRBV9; TRBD1 is a possible D gene (5 bases). Germline CDR1 reads SGDLS; CDR2 reads YYNGEE. The CDR3 length is 13 residues. Deletions cut 4 bases from V and 5 bases from J, with 12 bases between. The CDR3 is CASSSGYKETQYF. CDR3 coding DNA: TGTGCCAGCAGCTCAGGGTACAAGGAGACCCAGTACTTC.

The chain links TRBV5-4 to TRBJ2-6, with 10 bases identical to TRBD1. The J segment lost 0 bases and the V segment lost 4 bases, leaving 4 bases of the junction unmatched. Germline lookup yields CDR1 SGHNT and CDR2 YYREEE (reference sequence). This CDR3 spans 17 amino acids. The CDR3 loop reads CASSPGQGNSGANVLTF. The CDR3 DNA reads as TGTGCCAGCAGCCCGGGACAGGGGAACTCTGGGGCCAACGTCCTGACTTTC.

J is TRBJ1-5 and V is TRBV7-9, with 10 bases aligning to TRBD1. J lost 3 bases, V lost 5 bases, and 4 bases had no gene match. Germline V gene lookup returns CDR1 SEHNR and CDR2 FQNEAQ (reference sequence). The CDR3 consists of 15 residues. The CDR3 sequence: CASSAGQGVNQPQHF. CDR3 bases: TGTGCCAGCAGCGCCGGACAGGGGGTCAATCAGCCCCAGCATTTT. The full variable domain, in which reference TRBV7-9 and TRBJ1-5 provide the parts outside the CDR3, is DTGVSQNPRHKITKRGQNVTFRCDPISEHNRLYWYRQTLGQGPEFLTYFQNEAQLEKSRLLSDRFSAERPKGSFSTLEIQRTEQGDSAMYLCASSAGQGVNQPQHFGDGTRLSIL.

The gene calls are TRBV6-5 and TRBJ1-5, with D tentatively TRBD1 (5 bases). CDR1 MNHEY and CDR2 SVGAGI come from the germline V gene. Trimming removed 2 bases at V and 0 bases at J, with 5 bases between. CDR3 size: 14 residues. The CDR3 protein is CASSYQGSNQPQHF. DNA of the CDR3: TGTGCCAGCAGTTACCAGGGTAGCAATCAGCCCCAGCATTTT.

V and J are TRBV27 and TRBJ2-2; no firm D call. This CDR3 region has 15 residues. V was clipped by 6 bases and J by 2 bases, with 13 bases between them. Germline V lookup: CDR1 MNHEY, CDR2 SMNVEV (reference sequence). The CDR3 coding sequence is TGTGCCAGCAGAGATCCGGGTCGAAACACCGGGGAGCTGTTTTTT. Its translation is CASRDPGRNTGELFF.

This sequence joins TRBV15 and TRBJ1-1; maybe TRBD1 (6 bases). Germline CDR1 LNHNV, CDR2 YYDKDF (reference sequence). Trimming stripped 7 bases from V and 10 bases from J, with 25 bases between. This CDR3 spans 15 amino acids. The CDR3 DNA reads as TGTGCCACCACTCACCGGTTACAGGGAGATAGTGGAGCTTTCTTT. It translates to CATTHRLQGDSGAFF.

CDR3 sequence (DNA): TGCGCCAGCAGCCAGTCGGCTAGTGGCACCGGGGAGCTGTTTTTT. As protein: CASSQSASGTGELFF. The chain recombines TRBV5-1 with TRBJ2-2; D is undetermined. The CDR3 sequence is 15 residues long. Trimming shortened V by 4 bases and J by 4 bases, and 14 bases separated the two germline ends. Germline CDR1 reads SGHRS; CDR2 reads YFSETQ.

This sequence joins TRBV30 and TRBJ2-1; no clear D. Germline V gene sequence: CDR1 GTSNPN, CDR2 SVGIG (reference sequence). This CDR3 is built from 16 residues. With 0 bases removed from V and 8 bases from J, the gap between germline ends came to 20 bases. CDR3 protein: CAWSVLRSLGSDEQFF. Here the CDR3 DNA reads TGTGCCTGGAGTGTACTCCGTAGCTTGGGTTCGGATGAGCAGTTCTTC.

The V and J genes are TRBV5-4 and TRBJ1-2, with TRBD1 identical over 7 bases. V gave up 3 bases and J gave up 6 bases; unmatched junction bases: 8. The CDR3 is made up of 14 amino acids. Per germline, CDR1 SGHNT and CDR2 YYREEE (reference sequence). The CDR3 loop is CASSSVQGNDGYTF. For the CDR3, the DNA is TGTGCCAGCAGCTCCGTACAGGGGAACGATGGCTACACCTTC.

This sequence joins TRBV7-9 and TRBJ2-5; 11 bases align to TRBD1. This CDR3 spans 15 amino acids. V lost 8 bases, J lost 4 bases, and 9 bases stayed unmatched. The germline V gene encodes CDR1 SEHNR and CDR2 FQNEAQ (reference sequence). CDR3: CASARTGGAVETQYF. The CDR3 DNA sequence: TGTGCCAGCGCTAGGACAGGGGGCGCGGTAGAGACCCAGTACTTC.

This chain joins TRBV6-1 and TRBJ1-2; D is unclear. Germline V gives CDR1 MNHNS, CDR2 SASEGT. Trimming stripped 1 base from V and 6 bases from J, with 6 bases between. This CDR3 has 12 residues. The CDR3 loop reads CASSEETDGYTF. As DNA, the CDR3 is TGTGCCAGCAGTGAAGAAACAGATGGCTACACCTTC.